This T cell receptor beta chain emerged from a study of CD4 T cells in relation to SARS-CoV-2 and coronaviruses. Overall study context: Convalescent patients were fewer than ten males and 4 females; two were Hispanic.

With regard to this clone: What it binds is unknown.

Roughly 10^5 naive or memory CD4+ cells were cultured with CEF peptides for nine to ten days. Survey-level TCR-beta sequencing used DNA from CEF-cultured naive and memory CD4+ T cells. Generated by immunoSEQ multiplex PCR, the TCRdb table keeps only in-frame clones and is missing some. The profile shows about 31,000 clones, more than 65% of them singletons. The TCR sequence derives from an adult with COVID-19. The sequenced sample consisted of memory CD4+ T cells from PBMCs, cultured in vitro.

CDR3 in amino acids: CASSQQAGRTDTQYF. Written as DNA, the CDR3 is TGTGCCAGCAGCCAACAAGCGGGACGGACAGATACGCAGTATTTT. The chain links TRBV14 to TRBJ2-3, with 7 bases fitting TRBD2. Germline-derived CDR1 and CDR2 are SGHDN and FVKESK. V trimming: 2 bases; J trimming: 3 bases; junction bases outside the gene matches: 5. The CDR3 loop spans 15 amino acids.